These 24 T cell receptor beta chains share one sample of origin, sequenced in a study of Graves' ophthalmopathy and Graves' hyperthyroidism. Amplification from RNA transcripts yielded the TCR beta CDR3 regions. The authors performed first-round RT-PCR with HTBI primers and then a second-round multiplex PCR. TCRdb called the multiplex PCR reads again in MiXCR, with one record for every CDR3 protein. In the table there are a few hundred thousand distinct CDR3 sequences, about a sixth of which are singletons. The sequenced sample was peripheral blood. All receptors derive from an adult man with Graves' ophthalmopathy.

A note on this clonotype: The germline gene is not matched at one end of the junction; a read error may be the cause. The V and J genes are TRBV7-2 and TRBJ1-1; D gene ambiguous. The CDR3 length is 19 residues. In germline, CDR1 is SGHTA, CDR2 FQGNSA. The CDR3 here is CAGSLGPPGEDPVSTEAFF. The CDR3 bases are TGTGCCGGCAGCTTAGGGCCGCCCGGAGAGGATCCGGTAAGCACTGAAGCTTTCTTT.

In its sample, this clonotype was seen many times. The rearrangement uses TRBV29-1 and TRBJ2-4; no clear D gene. This CDR3 is built from 12 residues. Germline assignment: CDR1 SQVTM and CDR2 ANQGSEA. V gave up 4 bases and J gave up 6 bases, with 10 bases separating them. CDR3: CSVGGVRNIQYF. The DNA of the CDR3 is TGCAGCGTTGGTGGGGTCCGAAACATTCAGTACTTC.

V is TRBV28 and J is TRBJ2-7; no clear D gene. The V end lost 3 bases, the J end lost 2 bases, and 8 bases lay between the germline ends. Germline-derived CDR1 and CDR2 are MDHEN and SYDVKM. The length of the CDR3 is 13 residues. The DNA for the CDR3 is TGTGCCAGCAGTTTCGGGTTTCCCTACGAGCAGTACTTC. This sequence encodes CASSFGFPYEQYF.

This clonotype was observed many times. This sequence joins TRBV19 and TRBJ2-5; 12 nucleotides align to TRBD2. This CDR3 has 14 amino acids. The V segment lost 8 bases and the J segment 1 base; nucleotides outside the gene matches: 2. Per the germline V gene, CDR1 is LNHDA and CDR2 is SQIVND (reference sequence). CDR3 in amino acids: CASRTSGAQETQYF. CDR3 coding DNA: TGTGCCAGTCGGACTAGCGGGGCCCAAGAGACCCAGTACTTC.

The rearrangement links TRBV6-1 to TRBJ1-1; TRBD1 aligns across 7 bases. Germline V CDR1 and CDR2: MNHNS, SASEGT. The trim removed 5 bases at V and 3 bases at J, leaving 9 bases unmatched. There are 15 residues in the CDR3. The chain's CDR3 is CASSPMEGAHTEAFF. CDR3 in DNA: TGTGCCAGCAGTCCAATGGAGGGGGCGCACACTGAAGCTTTCTTT.

This clonotype was observed many times. The V and J genes are TRBV30 and TRBJ2-5; 9 nucleotides match TRBD2. With V trimmed by 5 bases and J by 0 bases, 1 base remained unmatched. The CDR3 covers 13 residues. Per germline, CDR1 GTSNPN and CDR2 SVGIG (reference sequence). The CDR3 coding sequence is TGTGCCTGGGTAGCGGGGGACCAAGAGACCCAGTACTTC. Protein sequence: CAWVAGDQETQYF.

This clonotype was seen ten or more times. This rearrangement joins TRBV7-8 to TRBJ1-2; no definite D call. V was trimmed by 2 bases and J by 8 bases, leaving 12 bases between them. This CDR3 region has 13 residues. CDR1 is SGHVS and CDR2 is FQNEAQ in the germline V gene. The CDR3 loop reads CASSLSAIRGYTF. In DNA, the CDR3 is TGTGCCAGCAGCTTATCCGCTATTCGGGGCTACACCTTC.

J is TRBJ1-2 and V is TRBV6-4, with a weak D call TRBD1 (6 bases). The CDR3 contains 14 residues. Germline V gene lookup returns CDR1 MRHNA and CDR2 SNTAGT. Deletions cut 2 bases from V and 2 bases from J, with 9 bases between. In DNA, the CDR3 is TGTGCCAGCAGTGACGGGGGGCACAACTATGGCTACACCTTC. This codes for CASSDGGHNYGYTF.

This clonotype was seen repeatedly, ten times or more. The genes are TRBV6-2 or TRBV6-3 and TRBJ2-7; 9 bases fit TRBD1. This CDR3 is 17 amino acids long. V shed 5 bases and J 0 bases; nucleotides not matched to a gene: 11. Germline CDR1 reads MNHEY; CDR2 reads SVGEGT. The CDR3 DNA is TGTGCCAGCAGTCCAATCCGGGACAGGGTAAACTCCTACGAGCAGTACTTC. This codes for CASSPIRDRVNSYEQYF.

This clonotype was counted many times. This sequence joins TRBV13 and TRBJ1-1, with D unclear. V lost 2 bases and J 11 bases, leaving 12 bases between the germline ends. Germline V CDR1 and CDR2: PRHDT, FYEKMQ (reference sequence). The CDR3 has 12 residues. The CDR3 coding sequence is TGTGCCAGCAGCTTAAGACCCGGGTATGCTTTCTTT. This codes for CASSLRPGYAFF.

This clonotype was picked up many times. This chain uses TRBV7-2 with TRBJ2-7; D uncertain. Germline lookup yields CDR1 SGHTA and CDR2 FQGNSA. This CDR3 has 15 amino acids. V shed 5 bases and J shed 3 bases, with 17 bases lying between them. In DNA, the CDR3 is TGTGCCAGCAGCCCCCACCGGCTACTGAGCTACGAGCAGTACTTC. It yields the protein CASSPHRLLSYEQYF.

The rearrangement joins TRBV20-1 to TRBJ2-7, with 10 nucleotides matching TRBD2. This CDR3 has 14 amino acids. The J segment lost 0 bases and the V segment lost 5 bases, leaving 4 bases of the junction unmatched. From germline, CDR1 is DFQATT and CDR2 SNEGSKA (reference sequence). CDR3 protein: CSAASGRSSYEQYF. In DNA, the CDR3 is TGCAGTGCTGCTAGCGGGAGATCCTCCTACGAGCAGTACTTC.

This clonotype was counted many times. The genes are TRBV4-2 and TRBJ2-2, with TRBD1 identical over 7 bases. The CDR3 totals 16 residues. CDR1 is LGHNA, CDR2 YNFKEQ, per germline. Unmatched junction bases numbered 8, after V lost 3 bases and J lost 4 bases. CDR3 region: CASSHPTGMGTGELFF. In DNA form, the CDR3 reads TGTGCCAGCAGCCACCCGACAGGGATGGGCACCGGGGAGCTGTTTTTT.

This clonotype was seen many times. The V call is TRBV28, the J call TRBJ1-1; a possible D gene is TRBD1 (5 bases). CDR1 is MDHEN, CDR2 SYDVKM, per germline. The CDR3 is made up of 17 amino acids. Trimming took 2 bases from V and 1 from J, leaving 17 bases between them. In DNA, the CDR3 is TGTGCCAGCAGTTTACAGGCGGAGGCAGGGAGGAACACTGAAGCTTTCTTT. Protein: CASSLQAEAGRNTEAFF.

Note on this clonotype: A much more abundant neighbour one base away suggests this may be a read error. This chain links TRBV15 with TRBJ1-5; D remains ambiguous. The CDR3 covers 15 residues. The germline V and J ends were trimmed by 0 bases and 9 bases, with 15 bases remaining between them. Per the germline V gene, CDR1 is LNHNV and CDR2 is YYDKDF (reference sequence). CDR3 amino acids: CATSRDVTDWRPQHF. The CDR3 coding sequence is TGTGCCACCAGCAGAGATGTGACGGACTGGAGGCCCCAGCATTTT.

Ten or more counts support this clonotype. The chain links TRBV20-1 to TRBJ1-2, with D tentatively TRBD1 (5 bases). Trimming pared 6 bases from V and 1 base from J, leaving 15 bases between. The CDR3 contains 14 residues. Per the germline V gene, CDR1 is DFQATT and CDR2 is SNEGSKA (reference sequence). The CDR3 protein is CSAIWGGDNYGYTF. Written as DNA, the CDR3 is TGCAGTGCCATTTGGGGGGGGGATAACTATGGCTACACCTTC.

This clonotype was observed many times. This chain links TRBV20-1 with TRBJ2-2; D gene unclear. Per the germline V gene, CDR1 is DFQATT and CDR2 is SNEGSKA (reference sequence). The V end was cut by 0 bases, the J end by 1 base, with 6 bases between. This CDR3 spans 14 amino acids. The CDR3 sequence: CSARDVGNTGELFF. The CDR3 DNA sequence: TGCAGTGCTAGAGATGTGGGGAACACCGGGGAGCTGTTTTTT.

This clonotype was seen at least ten times. The chain uses TRBV30 and TRBJ1-2, with D tentatively TRBD1 (5 bases). V lost 2 bases and J lost 4, with 17 bases in between. Germline values: CDR1 GTSNPN, CDR2 SVGIG (reference sequence). The CDR3 is 15 amino acids. CDR3 loop: CAWSSVTGWGYGYTF. For the CDR3, the DNA is TGTGCCTGGAGTTCCGTCACAGGATGGGGCTATGGCTACACCTTC.

Many counts were recorded for this clonotype. The chain combines TRBV19 with TRBJ1-5; tentative D call: TRBD1 (6 bases). With 6 bases removed from V and 1 base from J, the gap between germline ends came to 19 bases. The CDR3 is 17 residues long. The germline V gene encodes CDR1 LNHDA and CDR2 SQIVND (reference sequence). The CDR3, as DNA: TGTGCCAGTAGCGTTGGAAGGGGGGAATGGAGCAATCAGCCCCAGCATTTT. This codes for CASSVGRGEWSNQPQHF.

This clonotype was found a few times. The chain is built from TRBV4-3 and TRBJ2-5; TRBD2 aligns across 9 bases. CDR1 is LGHNA, CDR2 YSLEER, per germline. CDR3 length: 17 residues. Trimming removed 1 base from V and 4 bases from J; junction bases left unmatched: 10. CDR3 protein: CASSQVFGGGAGETQYF. The CDR3 bases are TGCGCCAGCAGCCAAGTCTTCGGCGGGGGGGCTGGAGAGACCCAGTACTTC.

This clonotype occurred many times. The chain has TRBV2 and TRBJ2-7; possibly TRBD2 for D (5 bases). This CDR3 region has 12 residues. Germline loops: CDR1 SNHLY, CDR2 FYNNEI. Deletions cut 8 bases from V and 2 bases from J, with 10 bases between. This chain's CDR3 is CASGSVPYEQYF. In DNA form, the CDR3 reads TGTGCCAGCGGTAGCGTCCCCTACGAGCAGTACTTC.

Ten or more counts support this clonotype. The V call is TRBV20-1, the J call TRBJ2-5; 15 bases fit TRBD2. The CDR3 is made up of 16 amino acids. V trimming: 6 bases; J trimming: 2 bases; junction bases outside the gene matches: 7. Germline CDR1 DFQATT, CDR2 SNEGSKA (reference sequence). The CDR3 protein is CSARTSGGAGQETQYF. The DNA of the CDR3 is TGCAGTGCGCGGACTAGCGGGGGGGCCGGGCAAGAGACCCAGTACTTC.

There are a few counts of this clonotype. The chain joins TRBV27 to TRBJ2-5; 8 nucleotides agree with TRBD1. J lost 3 bases, V lost 5 bases, and 8 bases had no gene match. Germline V CDR1 and CDR2: MNHEY, SMNVEV (reference sequence). This CDR3 contains 15 residues. DNA of the CDR3: TGTGCCAGCAGTCCGACGGGACAGGCAGAAGAGACCCAGTACTTC. Its translation: CASSPTGQAEETQYF.

The gene calls are TRBV6-2 or TRBV6-3 and TRBJ2-5, with TRBD1 identical over 10 bases. The CDR3 is made up of 19 amino acids. Per the germline V gene, CDR1 is MNHEY and CDR2 is SVGEGT. V trimming: 0 bases; J trimming: 1 base; junction bases outside the gene matches: 11. The chain's CDR3 is CASSYSKVTGGRFQETQYF. CDR3 nucleotide sequence: TGTGCCAGCAGTTACTCGAAGGTGACAGGGGGCCGGTTCCAAGAGACCCAGTACTTC.